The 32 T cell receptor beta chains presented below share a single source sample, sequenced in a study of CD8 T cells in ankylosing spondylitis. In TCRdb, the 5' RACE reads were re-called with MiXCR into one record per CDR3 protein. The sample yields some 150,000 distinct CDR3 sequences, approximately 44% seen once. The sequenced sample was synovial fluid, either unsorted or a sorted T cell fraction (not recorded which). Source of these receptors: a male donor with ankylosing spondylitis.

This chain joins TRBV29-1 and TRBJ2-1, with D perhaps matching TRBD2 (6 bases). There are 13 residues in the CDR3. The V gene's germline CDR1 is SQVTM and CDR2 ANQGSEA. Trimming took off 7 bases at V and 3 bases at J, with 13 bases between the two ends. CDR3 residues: CSGGTGDYNEQFF. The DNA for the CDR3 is TGCAGCGGCGGGACGGGGGACTACAATGAGCAGTTCTTC.

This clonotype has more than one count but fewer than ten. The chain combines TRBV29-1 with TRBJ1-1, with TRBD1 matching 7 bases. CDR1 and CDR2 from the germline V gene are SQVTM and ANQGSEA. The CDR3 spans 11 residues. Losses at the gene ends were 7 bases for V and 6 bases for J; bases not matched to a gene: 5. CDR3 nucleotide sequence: TGCAGCGATCGACAGGGTGCTGAAGCTTTCTTT. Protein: CSDRQGAEAFF.

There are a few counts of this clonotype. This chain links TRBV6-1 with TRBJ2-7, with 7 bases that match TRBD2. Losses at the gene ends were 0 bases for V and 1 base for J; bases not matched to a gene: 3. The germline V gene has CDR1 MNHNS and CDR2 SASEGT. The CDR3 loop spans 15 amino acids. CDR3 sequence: CASSEAGGSSYEQYF. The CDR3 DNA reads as TGTGCCAGCAGTGAAGCGGGCGGGAGTTCCTACGAGCAGTACTTC.

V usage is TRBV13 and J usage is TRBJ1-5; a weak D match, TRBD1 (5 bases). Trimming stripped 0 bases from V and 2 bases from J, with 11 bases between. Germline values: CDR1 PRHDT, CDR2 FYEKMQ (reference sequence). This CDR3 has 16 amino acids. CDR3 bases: TGTGCCAGCAGCTTAGGCGGTGGGGACGGCAATCAGCCCCAGCATTTT. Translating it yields CASSLGGGDGNQPQHF.

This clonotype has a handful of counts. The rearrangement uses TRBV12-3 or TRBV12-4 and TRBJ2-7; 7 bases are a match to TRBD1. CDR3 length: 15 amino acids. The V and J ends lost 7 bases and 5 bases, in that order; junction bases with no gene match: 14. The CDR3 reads CASTLTRTGVDEQYF. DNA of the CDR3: TGTGCCAGCACCCTTACCCGGACAGGAGTCGACGAGCAGTACTTC.

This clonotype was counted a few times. The CDR3 protein is CATSRPGSSGRVNEQFF. Here the CDR3 DNA reads TGTGCCACCAGCAGGCCCGGGTCTAGCGGGAGGGTTAATGAGCAGTTCTTC. V usage is TRBV15 and J usage is TRBJ2-1, with TRBD2 matching 12 bases. The CDR3 runs to 17 residues. Germline CDR1 and CDR2: LNHNV and YYDKDF (reference sequence). J lost 7 bases, V lost 3 bases, and 10 bases had no gene match.

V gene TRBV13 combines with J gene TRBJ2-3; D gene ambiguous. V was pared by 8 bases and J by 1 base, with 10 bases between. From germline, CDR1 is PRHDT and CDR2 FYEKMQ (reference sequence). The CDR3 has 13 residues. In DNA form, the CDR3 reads TGTGCCAGCGATCTAGGAGGCACAGATACGCAGTATTTT. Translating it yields CASDLGGTDTQYF.

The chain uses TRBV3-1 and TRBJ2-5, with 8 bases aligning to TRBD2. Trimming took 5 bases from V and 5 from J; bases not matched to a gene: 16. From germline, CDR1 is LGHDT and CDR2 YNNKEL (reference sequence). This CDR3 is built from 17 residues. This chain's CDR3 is CASSRLFREGWRETQYF. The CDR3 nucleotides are TGTGCCAGCAGCAGACTTTTTCGGGAGGGCTGGAGGGAGACCCAGTACTTC.

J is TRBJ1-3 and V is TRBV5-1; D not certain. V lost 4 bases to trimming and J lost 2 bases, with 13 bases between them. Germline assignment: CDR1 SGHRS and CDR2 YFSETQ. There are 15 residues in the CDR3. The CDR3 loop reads CASSAYTWTGNTIYF. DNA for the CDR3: TGCGCCAGCAGCGCATACACCTGGACTGGAAACACCATATATTTT.

CDR3 in amino acids: CASSTLGRQETQYF. CDR3 nucleotides: TGTGCCAGCAGCACCCTGGGGCGCCAAGAGACCCAGTACTTC. The V gene is TRBV7-9, the J gene TRBJ2-5, with TRBD1 as a possible D gene (5 bases). The CDR3 loop spans 14 amino acids. Trimming pared 5 bases from V and 1 base from J, leaving 11 bases between. CDR1 SEHNR and CDR2 FQNEAQ come from the germline V gene (reference sequence).

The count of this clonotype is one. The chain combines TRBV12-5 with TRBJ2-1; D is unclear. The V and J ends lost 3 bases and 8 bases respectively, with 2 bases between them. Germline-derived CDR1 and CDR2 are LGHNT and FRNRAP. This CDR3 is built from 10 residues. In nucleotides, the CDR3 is TGTGCTAGTGGTTTTCATGAGCAGTTCTTC. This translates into CASGFHEQFF.

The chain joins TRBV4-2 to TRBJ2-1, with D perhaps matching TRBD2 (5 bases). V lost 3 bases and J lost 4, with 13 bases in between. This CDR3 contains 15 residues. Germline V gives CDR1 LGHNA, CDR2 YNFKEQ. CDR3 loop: CASSHPSPPYNEQFF. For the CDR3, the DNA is TGTGCCAGCAGCCATCCTAGCCCTCCTTACAATGAGCAGTTCTTC.

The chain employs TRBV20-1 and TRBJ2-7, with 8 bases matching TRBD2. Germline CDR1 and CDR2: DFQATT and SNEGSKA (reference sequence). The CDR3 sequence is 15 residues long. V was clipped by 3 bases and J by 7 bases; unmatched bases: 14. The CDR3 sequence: CSASDWNGLAGEQYF. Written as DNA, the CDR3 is TGCAGTGCTAGTGACTGGAATGGACTAGCAGGGGAGCAGTACTTC.

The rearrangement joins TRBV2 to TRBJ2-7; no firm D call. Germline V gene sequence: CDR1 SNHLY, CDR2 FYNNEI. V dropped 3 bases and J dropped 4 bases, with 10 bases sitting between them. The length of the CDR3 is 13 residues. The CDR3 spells CASSDPPRYEQYF. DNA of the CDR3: TGTGCCAGCAGTGATCCCCCCAGGTACGAGCAGTACTTC.

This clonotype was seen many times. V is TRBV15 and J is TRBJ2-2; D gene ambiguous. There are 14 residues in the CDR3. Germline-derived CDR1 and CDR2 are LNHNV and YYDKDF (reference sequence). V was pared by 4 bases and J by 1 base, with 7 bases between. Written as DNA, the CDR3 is TGTGCCACCAGCATTGACAAGAACACCGGGGAGCTGTTTTTT. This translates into CATSIDKNTGELFF. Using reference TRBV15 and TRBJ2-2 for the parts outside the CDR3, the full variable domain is DAMVIQNPRYQVTQFGKPVTLSCSQTLNHNVMYWYQQKSSQAPKLLFHYYDKDFNNEADTPDNFQSRRPNTSFCFLDIRSPGLGDTAMYLCATSIDKNTGELFFGEGSRLTVL.

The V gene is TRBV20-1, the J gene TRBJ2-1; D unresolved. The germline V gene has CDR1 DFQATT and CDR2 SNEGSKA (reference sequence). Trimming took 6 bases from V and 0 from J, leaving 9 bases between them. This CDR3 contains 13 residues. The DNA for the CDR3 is TGCAGTGCCGGGTATCCCTCCTACAATGAGCAGTTCTTC. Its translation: CSAGYPSYNEQFF.

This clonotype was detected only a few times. The DNA for the CDR3 is TGTGCCAGCAGTTCCCAGGAGGGCACTGAAGCTTTCTTT. Encoded protein: CASSSQEGTEAFF. The chain has TRBV27 and TRBJ1-1; D is undetermined. Deletions cut 4 bases from V and 4 bases from J, with 10 bases between. From germline, CDR1 is MNHEY and CDR2 SMNVEV (reference sequence). The CDR3 is 13 amino acids.

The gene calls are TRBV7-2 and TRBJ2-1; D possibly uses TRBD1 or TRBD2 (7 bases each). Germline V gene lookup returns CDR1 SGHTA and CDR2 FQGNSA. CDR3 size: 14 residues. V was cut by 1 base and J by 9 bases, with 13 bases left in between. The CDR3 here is CASSLVQGGGEQFF. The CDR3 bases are TGTGCCAGCAGCTTAGTGCAGGGGGGGGGTGAGCAGTTCTTC. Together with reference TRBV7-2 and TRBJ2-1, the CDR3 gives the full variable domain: GAGVSQSPSNKVTEKGKDVELRCDPISGHTALYWYRQSLGQGLEFLIYFQGNSAPDKSGLPSDRFSAERTGGSVSTLTIQRTQQEDSAVYLCASSLVQGGGEQFFGPGTRLTVL.

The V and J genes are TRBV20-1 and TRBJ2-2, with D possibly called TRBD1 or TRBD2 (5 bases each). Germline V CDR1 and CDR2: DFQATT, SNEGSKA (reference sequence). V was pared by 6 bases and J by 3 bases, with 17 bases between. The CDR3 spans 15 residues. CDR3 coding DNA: TGCAGTGCCACCCACGGTGGGACCGACACCGGGGAGCTGTTTTTT. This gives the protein CSATHGGTDTGELFF.

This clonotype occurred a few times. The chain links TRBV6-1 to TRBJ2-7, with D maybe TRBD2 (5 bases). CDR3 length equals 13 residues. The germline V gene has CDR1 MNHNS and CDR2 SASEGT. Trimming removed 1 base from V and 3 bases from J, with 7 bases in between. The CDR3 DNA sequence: TGTGCCAGCAGTGAAGGGACTTACTACGAGCAGTACTTC. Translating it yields CASSEGTYYEQYF.

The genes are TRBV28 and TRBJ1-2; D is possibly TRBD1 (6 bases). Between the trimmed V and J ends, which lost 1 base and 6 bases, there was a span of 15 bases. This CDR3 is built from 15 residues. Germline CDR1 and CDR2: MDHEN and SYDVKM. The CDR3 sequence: CASSLSGYRDHGYTF. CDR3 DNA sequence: TGTGCCAGCAGTTTATCGGGTTACAGGGACCATGGCTACACCTTC.

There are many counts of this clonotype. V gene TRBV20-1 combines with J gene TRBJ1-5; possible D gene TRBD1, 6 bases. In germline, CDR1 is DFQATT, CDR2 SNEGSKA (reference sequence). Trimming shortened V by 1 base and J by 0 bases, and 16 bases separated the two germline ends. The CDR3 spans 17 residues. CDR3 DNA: TGCAGTGCTAGAGGGGCTGATGGACAGTATAGCAATCAGCCCCAGCATTTT. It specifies CSARGADGQYSNQPQHF.

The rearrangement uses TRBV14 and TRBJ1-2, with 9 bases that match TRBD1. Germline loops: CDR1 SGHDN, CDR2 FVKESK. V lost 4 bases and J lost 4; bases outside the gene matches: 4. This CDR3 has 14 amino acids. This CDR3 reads CASSLRDRVYGYTF. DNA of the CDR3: TGTGCCAGCAGCCTACGGGACAGGGTCTATGGCTACACCTTC.

The CDR3 here is CASSPPTAGEGEQFF. The CDR3 DNA follows: TGTGCCAGCAGCCCCCCAACAGCGGGAGAGGGTGAGCAGTTCTTC. The chain recombines TRBV5-6 with TRBJ2-1, with 8 bases identical to TRBD2. V lost 4 bases and J lost 9; bases outside the gene matches: 12. This CDR3 is built from 15 residues. Germline values: CDR1 SGHDT, CDR2 YYEEEE.

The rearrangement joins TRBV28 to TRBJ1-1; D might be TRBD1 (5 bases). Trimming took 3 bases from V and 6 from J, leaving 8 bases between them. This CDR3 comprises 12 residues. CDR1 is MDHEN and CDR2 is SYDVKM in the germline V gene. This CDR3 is CASSFRDPEAFF. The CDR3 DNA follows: TGTGCCAGCAGTTTCCGGGACCCTGAAGCTTTCTTT.

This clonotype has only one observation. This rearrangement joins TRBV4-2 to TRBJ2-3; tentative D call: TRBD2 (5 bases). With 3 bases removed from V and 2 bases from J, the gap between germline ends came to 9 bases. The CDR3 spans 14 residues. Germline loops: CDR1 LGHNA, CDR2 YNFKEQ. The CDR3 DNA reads TGTGCCAGCAGCCATGCCGGGGACACAGATACGCAGTATTTT. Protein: CASSHAGDTDTQYF.

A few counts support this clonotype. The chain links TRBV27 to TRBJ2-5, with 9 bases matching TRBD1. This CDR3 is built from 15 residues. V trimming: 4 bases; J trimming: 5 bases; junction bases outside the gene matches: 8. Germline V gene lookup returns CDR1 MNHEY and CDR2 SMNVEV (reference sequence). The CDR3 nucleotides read TGTGCCAGCAGTTCCACCGGACAGGGGTGGGAGACCCAGTACTTC. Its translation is CASSSTGQGWETQYF.

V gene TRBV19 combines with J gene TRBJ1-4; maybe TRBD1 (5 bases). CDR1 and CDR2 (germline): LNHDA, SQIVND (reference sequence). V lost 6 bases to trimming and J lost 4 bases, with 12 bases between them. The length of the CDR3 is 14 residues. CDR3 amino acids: CASSRDSYNEKLFF. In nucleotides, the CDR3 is TGTGCCAGTAGCCGTGACAGTTATAATGAAAAACTGTTTTTT.

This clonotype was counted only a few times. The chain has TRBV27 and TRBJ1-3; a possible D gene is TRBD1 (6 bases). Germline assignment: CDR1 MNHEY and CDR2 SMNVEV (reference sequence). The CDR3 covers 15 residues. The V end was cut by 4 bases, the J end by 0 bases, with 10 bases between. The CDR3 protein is CASSSTGYSGNTIYF. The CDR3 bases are TGTGCCAGCAGTTCGACAGGCTACTCTGGAAACACCATATATTTT.

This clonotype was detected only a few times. The CDR3 loop is CARDRLTAFF. The CDR3 region has the DNA TGCGCCAGGGACCGCCTAACAGCTTTCTTT. The V gene is TRBV10-2, the J gene TRBJ1-1; D not resolved. Looked up from germline, CDR1 is WSHSY and CDR2 is SAAADI. Trimming shortened V by 9 bases and J by 10 bases, and 12 bases separated the two germline ends. The CDR3 length is 10 residues.

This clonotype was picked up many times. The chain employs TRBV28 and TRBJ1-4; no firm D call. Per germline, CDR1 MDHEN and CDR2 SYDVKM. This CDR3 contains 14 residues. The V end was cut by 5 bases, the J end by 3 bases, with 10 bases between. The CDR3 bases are TGTGCCAGCAGTCCCTTTCTACCTAATGAAAAACTGTTTTTT. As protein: CASSPFLPNEKLFF.

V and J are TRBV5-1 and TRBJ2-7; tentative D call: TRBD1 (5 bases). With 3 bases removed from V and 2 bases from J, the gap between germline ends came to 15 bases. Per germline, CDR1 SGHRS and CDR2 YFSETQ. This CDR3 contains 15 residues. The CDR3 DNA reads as TGCGCCAGCAGCTCCATTGTAGGGGCTCCCTACGAGCAGTACTTC. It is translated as CASSSIVGAPYEQYF.